Following are 32 T cell receptor beta chains from one sample sequenced in a study of T cell responses to AZD1222 COVID-19 vaccine. Here immunoSEQ multiplex PCR was the method, and the copy in TCRdb shows in-frame clones only, minus some. The sample yields 150,000 to 200,000 clones, 88% seen once. The source material was peripheral blood, sampled 28 days after the second AZD1222 dose. Receptor source: an adult who received the AZD1222 COVID-19 vaccine.

This chain uses TRBV6-6 with TRBJ1-2, with TRBD1 identical over 7 bases. V lost 7 bases and J lost 7; bases outside the gene matches: 12. Germline loops: CDR1 MNHNY, CDR2 SVGAGI (reference sequence). CDR3 length equals 14 residues. The CDR3 protein is CASTLNQDRLGYTF. The CDR3 bases are TGTGCCAGCACCCTAAACCAGGACAGGCTTGGCTACACCTTC.

The genes are TRBV11-3 and TRBJ2-1; weak D call: TRBD2 (7 bases). The length of the CDR3 is 15 residues. V was trimmed by 5 bases and J by 5 bases, leaving 16 bases between them. Germline CDR1 is SGHNT and CDR2 is YENEEA. The CDR3, as DNA: TGTGCCAGCAGCCCCGGGCGGCGGGGGCACAATGAGCAGTTCTTC. Translation gives CASSPGRRGHNEQFF.

This chain connects TRBV3-1 (or the pseudogene TRBV3-2) to TRBJ2-3, with 7 bases fitting TRBD1. Germline V gene sequence: CDR1 LGHDT, CDR2 YNNKEL (reference sequence). After removal of 0 bases from V and 7 bases from J, the junction contained 19 bases not matched to a gene. The CDR3 length is 19 residues. In DNA form, the CDR3 reads TGTGCCAGCAGCCAAGATCGGGGACAGTCTGACACAGGCCCGAATACGCAGTATTTT. Translated, it gives CASSQDRGQSDTGPNTQYF.

As concerns this clone: Other DNA sequences within the sample encode an identical CDR3. This rearrangement joins TRBV7-2 to TRBJ2-7, with 8 nucleotides matching TRBD1. The J segment lost 4 bases and the V segment lost 1 base, leaving 6 bases of the junction unmatched. Germline V CDR1 and CDR2: SGHTA, FQGNSA. CDR3 length equals 15 residues. This CDR3 is CASSLGGQGAYEQYF. DNA of the CDR3: TGTGCCAGCAGCTTAGGCGGCCAGGGGGCATACGAGCAGTACTTC.

The chain has TRBV18 and TRBJ1-1, with 7 bases fitting TRBD1. This CDR3 has 13 amino acids. Germline V gene lookup returns CDR1 KGHSH and CDR2 LQKENI. The ends lost 2 bases at V and 6 bases at J; junction bases unmatched: 3. CDR3: CASSPTGESEAFF. The CDR3 DNA follows: TGTGCCAGCTCACCAACAGGGGAGTCTGAAGCTTTCTTT. Full variable domain (missing parts from reference TRBV18 and TRBJ1-1): NAGVMQNPRHLVRRRGQEARLRCSPMKGHSHVYWYRQLPEEGLKFMVYLQKENIIDESGMPKERFSAEFPKEGPSILRIQQVVRGDSAAYFCASSPTGESEAFFGQGTRLTVV.

V gene TRBV6-5 combines with J gene TRBJ2-7; TRBD1 matches at 7 bases. Germline lookup yields CDR1 MNHEY and CDR2 SVGAGI. V lost 5 bases and J lost 0; bases outside the gene matches: 7. CDR3 length equals 15 residues. The CDR3: CASSSRQGVSYEQYF. The DNA of the CDR3 is TGTGCCAGCAGTAGCAGACAGGGTGTCTCCTACGAGCAGTACTTC.

The V call is TRBV5-4, the J call TRBJ1-2; 7 positions match TRBD1. The J segment lost 6 bases and the V segment lost 1 base, leaving 6 bases of the junction unmatched. Per germline, CDR1 SGHNT and CDR2 YYREEE (reference sequence). The CDR3 is made up of 14 amino acids. Written as DNA, the CDR3 is TGTGCCAGCAGCTTGAGTGCAGGGGGTAATGGCTACACCTTC. Its translation: CASSLSAGGNGYTF.

V gene TRBV6-5 combines with J gene TRBJ2-7; D is undetermined. Trimming removed 11 bases from V and 2 bases from J, with 13 bases in between. CDR1 is MNHEY and CDR2 is SVGAGI in the germline V gene. CDR3 length: 12 residues. The DNA of the CDR3 is TGTGCCGGAAAGACGGGTACCTACGAGCAGTACTTC. Translation gives CAGKTGTYEQYF.

This clone was counted once. The chain carries TRBV6-5 and TRBJ2-4; possible D gene TRBD1, 7 bases. The germline CDR1 and CDR2 sequences are MNHEY and SVGAGI. This CDR3 region has 16 residues. Trimming removed 4 bases at V and 7 bases at J, with 20 bases between. The CDR3 is CASSSIPTGRLNIQYF. The CDR3 DNA follows: TGTGCCAGCAGTTCTATTCCGACAGGGAGGTTGAACATTCAGTACTTC.

The rearrangement joins TRBV4-3 to TRBJ1-5; D uncertain. This CDR3 is built from 14 residues. From germline, CDR1 is LGHNA and CDR2 YSLEER. Trimming left V 1 base short and J 3 bases short, with 7 bases between. The CDR3 reads CASSQVGINQPQHF. The CDR3 nucleotides are TGCGCCAGCAGCCAAGTAGGGATCAATCAGCCCCAGCATTTT.

The genes are TRBV18 and TRBJ2-6; no definite D call. V was shortened by 3 bases and J by 0 bases, with 9 bases between the two germline ends. The CDR3 covers 16 residues. CDR1 and CDR2 from the germline V gene are KGHSH and LQKENI. The CDR3 coding sequence is TGTGCCAGCTCACCCGGTGCAGGCTCTGGGGCCAACGTCCTGACTTTC. This gives the protein CASSPGAGSGANVLTF.

In the case of this clone: The same CDR3 can be traced to other DNA sequences in this sample. V and J are TRBV5-1 and TRBJ2-7; 7 bases line up with TRBD2. Looked up from germline, CDR1 is SGHRS and CDR2 is YFSETQ. The CDR3 length is 13 residues. V dropped 4 bases and J dropped 5; count of bases not matched to a gene: 6. The CDR3 DNA reads TGCGCCAGCAGCCTGAGGAGCGGGGACGAGCAGTACTTC. It specifies CASSLRSGDEQYF.

The genes are TRBV7-9 and TRBJ2-2; TRBD1 matches at 7 bases. The CDR3 is 15 amino acids. With 1 base clipped from V and 6 bases from J, the junction kept 5 bases outside the gene matches. Germline-derived CDR1 and CDR2 are SEHNR and FQNEAQ (reference sequence). DNA for the CDR3: TGTGCCAGCAGCTTAGTGGACAGGCCCCCCGGGGAGCTGTTTTTT. Amino acid sequence: CASSLVDRPPGELFF.

The chain uses TRBV5-5 and TRBJ2-7, with TRBD2 matching over 7 bases. This CDR3 region has 15 residues. The trim removed 2 bases at V and 0 bases at J, leaving 5 bases unmatched. Germline V CDR1 and CDR2: SGHKS, YYEKEE (reference sequence). CDR3: CASSLISGLSYEQYF. The CDR3, as DNA: TGTGCCAGCAGCTTAATTAGCGGGCTCTCCTACGAGCAGTACTTC.

This chain links TRBV28 with TRBJ2-7; possibly TRBD2 for D (5 bases). CDR3 length: 13 amino acids. The V and J ends lost 8 bases and 5 bases respectively, with 16 bases between them. CDR1 is MDHEN, CDR2 SYDVKM, per germline. Here the CDR3 DNA reads TGTGCCAGCTCTAGTGCGGGTAGAGACGAGCAGTACTTC. Encoded protein: CASSSAGRDEQYF.

J is TRBJ2-2 and V is TRBV6-5; 9 nucleotides agree with TRBD1. The CDR3 has 16 residues. Germline V gene sequence: CDR1 MNHEY, CDR2 SVGAGI. Germline trimming cut 0 bases from V and 3 bases from J; bases unmatched to any gene: 2. CDR3 amino acids: CASSYSGTGYTGELFF. For the CDR3, the DNA is TGTGCCAGCAGTTACTCCGGGACAGGGTACACCGGGGAGCTGTTTTTT.

The chain has TRBV11-2 and TRBJ1-3; 12 bases fit TRBD1. J lost 4 bases, V lost 5 bases, and 6 bases had no gene match. CDR3 size: 16 residues. Germline V CDR1 and CDR2: SGHAT, FQNNGV. In nucleotides, the CDR3 is TGTGCCAGCAGCCCTCCCGGGACAGGGGGCGGAAACACCATATATTTT. This translates into CASSPPGTGGGNTIYF.

The rearrangement links TRBV29-1 to TRBJ1-1, with D possibly TRBD1 on 6 matching bases. This CDR3 region has 14 residues. Germline CDR1 and CDR2: SQVTM and ANQGSEA. Trimming removed 7 bases from V and 0 bases from J, with 15 bases in between. CDR3 nucleotide sequence: TGCAGCGCTGGACAGCACGGCCTGAACACTGAAGCTTTCTTT. Its translation is CSAGQHGLNTEAFF.

This chain uses TRBV6-6 with TRBJ2-7; perhaps TRBD2 as D (6 bases). The germline gives CDR1 MNHNY, CDR2 SVGAGI (reference sequence). The CDR3 totals 12 residues. The V end lost 5 bases, the J end lost 10 bases, and 15 bases lay between the germline ends. The DNA for the CDR3 is TGTGCCAGCAGTCTCCGGGACTCCCTCCAGTACTTC. This codes for CASSLRDSLQYF.

V is TRBV11-2 and J is TRBJ1-4; tentative D call: TRBD1 (5 bases). The V end was cut by 8 bases, the J end by 6 bases, with 19 bases between. The CDR3 has 15 amino acids. Germline loops: CDR1 SGHAT, CDR2 FQNNGV. CDR3 in DNA: TGTGCCAGCGGGCTATATAGGGGCGCAGATGAAAAACTGTTTTTT. This codes for CASGLYRGADEKLFF.

This sequence joins TRBV30 and TRBJ1-1, with 8 nucleotides matching TRBD1. Per germline, CDR1 GTSNPN and CDR2 SVGIG (reference sequence). With V trimmed by 4 bases and J by 6 bases, 7 bases remained unmatched. The CDR3 has 13 amino acids. This CDR3 is CAWIQGARPEAFF. Here the CDR3 DNA reads TGTGCCTGGATTCAGGGGGCGAGGCCTGAAGCTTTCTTT.

This clone was observed a handful of times. This rearrangement joins TRBV21-1 to TRBJ1-1; the tabulated D call, TRBD1, remains unverified against the DNA. TRBV21-1 is described as a pseudogene. The CDR3 is 14 residues long. The CDR3 reads CARSKTGMNTEAFF. CDR3 nucleotides: TGTGCCAGGTCTAAAACAGGGATGAACACTGAAGCTTTCTTT.

The J gene is TRBJ1-1, the V gene TRBV6-5; the D gene is possibly TRBD1 (5 bases). V dropped 6 bases and J dropped 1 base, with 15 bases sitting between them. Germline loops: CDR1 MNHEY, CDR2 SVGAGI. The CDR3 has 15 residues. CDR3 residues: CASSRPGQANTEAFF. In DNA, the CDR3 is TGTGCCAGCAGCCGACCGGGGCAGGCGAACACTGAAGCTTTCTTT.

The rearrangement uses TRBV3-1 (or the pseudogene TRBV3-2) and TRBJ1-1; the match to TRBD1 covers 7 bases. After removal of 4 bases from V and 1 base from J, the junction contained 3 bases not matched to a gene. The V gene's germline CDR1 is LGHDT and CDR2 YNNKEL (reference sequence). The CDR3 spans 14 residues. CDR3 protein: CASSPRDRNTEAFF. CDR3 bases: TGTGCCAGCAGCCCCCGGGACAGGAACACTGAAGCTTTCTTT.

The chain carries TRBV19 and TRBJ2-3, with TRBD2 matching 7 bases. The CDR3 length is 13 residues. Germline V gene data show CDR1 as LNHDA and CDR2 as SQIVND (reference sequence). The trim removed 5 bases at V and 5 bases at J, leaving 4 bases unmatched. CDR3 sequence: CASSFSGGDTQYF. The DNA for the CDR3 is TGTGCCAGTAGTTTCTCGGGGGGAGATACGCAGTATTTT.

The chain joins TRBV5-8 to TRBJ1-1, with 7 bases aligning to TRBD1. The CDR3 sequence is 15 residues long. Germline values: CDR1 SGHTS, CDR2 YDEGEE. Trimming removed 4 bases from V and 5 bases from J; junction bases left unmatched: 11. Here the CDR3 reads CASSPRQGLTTEAFF. As DNA, the CDR3 is TGTGCCAGCAGCCCTAGACAGGGTCTGACAACTGAAGCTTTCTTT.

With regard to this clone: This same CDR3 is encoded by further DNA sequences in the sample. The chain links TRBV29-1 to TRBJ2-7, with D uncertain. The CDR3 is made up of 11 amino acids. Deletions cut 7 bases from V and 0 bases from J, with 7 bases between. Germline loops: CDR1 SQVTM, CDR2 ANQGSEA. CDR3 nucleotides: TGCAGCGCCAGGAGCTCCTACGAGCAGTACTTC. It codes for CSARSSYEQYF.

V is TRBV28 and J is TRBJ1-6, with D possibly matching TRBD1 (5 bases). This CDR3 spans 14 amino acids. Germline-derived CDR1 and CDR2 are MDHEN and SYDVKM. The V end lost 4 bases, the J end lost 6 bases, and 10 bases lay between the germline ends. This CDR3 is CASSWQGPNSPLHF. The CDR3 nucleotides are TGTGCCAGCAGTTGGCAGGGACCTAATTCACCCCTCCACTTT. The whole variable domain, remainder taken from reference TRBV28 and TRBJ1-6, is DVKVTQSSRYLVKRTGEKVFLECVQDMDHENMFWYRQDPGLGLRLIYFSYDVKMKEKGDIPEGYSVSREKKERFSLILESASTNQTSMYLCASSWQGPNSPLHFGNGTRLTVT.

This clone showed up just once. This sequence joins TRBV14 and TRBJ2-1; 7 bases align to TRBD1. The CDR3 length is 16 residues. The J segment lost 4 bases and the V segment lost 4 bases, leaving 10 bases of the junction unmatched. Per germline, CDR1 SGHDN and CDR2 FVKESK. DNA of the CDR3: TGTGCCAGCAGCCGAGACCAGGGACAGAGATACAATGAGCAGTTCTTC. Amino acid sequence: CASSRDQGQRYNEQFF.

This clone was seen more than once but under ten times. V usage is TRBV2 and J usage is TRBJ1-6, with unresolved D. V lost 6 bases to trimming and J lost 14 bases, with 14 bases between them. The CDR3 has 12 residues. Germline values: CDR1 SNHLY, CDR2 FYNNEI. CDR3 amino acids: CASRADGPSLHF. CDR3 DNA sequence: TGTGCCAGCAGAGCCGACGGACCCTCCCTCCACTTT.

The chain carries TRBV19 and TRBJ2-7, with D perhaps TRBD1 or TRBD2 (5 bases each). Germline lookup yields CDR1 LNHDA and CDR2 SQIVND (reference sequence). Trimming took 3 bases from V and 5 from J, leaving 8 bases between them. This CDR3 is 12 amino acids long. The CDR3 reads CASSMRGDEQYF. DNA of the CDR3: TGTGCCAGTAGTATGAGGGGAGACGAGCAGTACTTC.

This clone was seen just once. The V gene is TRBV24-1, the J gene TRBJ2-1; the D is unclear. V was shortened by 3 bases and J by 10 bases, with 15 bases between the two germline ends. The CDR3 loop spans 14 amino acids. The germline V gene has CDR1 KGHDR and CDR2 SFDVKD. This chain's CDR3 is CATSDPGRQGEQFF. CDR3 nucleotide sequence: TGTGCCACCAGTGATCCCGGACGGCAAGGGGAGCAGTTCTTC.